One and the same sample provided the 32 T cell receptor beta chains below, sequenced in a study of T cells in Graves' hyperthyroidism and ophthalmopathy (dated by TCRdb to the late 2010s). The library was built by means of multiplex PCR. For sequencing, an Illumina HiSeq 2000 was employed. Amplification of TCR beta CDR3 regions was carried out from RNA transcripts. The TCR CDR3 was subjected to a first round of RT-PCR using the HTBI primer set and the Qiagen OneStep RT-PCR kit. TCRdb redid the processing of the public reads, applying fastp at Q25 and MiXCR, and retained in-frame beta chains. Each CDR3 protein appears once, grouped with its most common genes and DNA. This sample comprises hundreds of thousands of distinct CDR3 sequences, about 45% of them detected only once. The top ten constitute roughly 8.2% of the sample. What was sequenced was peripheral blood or thyroid tissue (not recorded which). These receptors all come from a woman under 30 with Graves' hyperthyroidism. Donor details come from another sample of the same person, matched by shared clones.

This clonotype has a count of ten or more. The chain couples TRBV20-1 to TRBJ2-5; D gene ambiguous. Trimming cost V 0 bases and J 0 bases, with 11 bases left between them. Germline CDR1 reads DFQATT; CDR2 reads SNEGSKA (reference sequence). The CDR3 totals 15 residues. The CDR3 sequence is CSARDLRTYQETQYF. The CDR3 DNA reads as TGCAGTGCTAGAGATCTACGGACGTACCAAGAGACCCAGTACTTC.

Regarding this clonotype: This may be a read error, as it is one base from a much larger clone. The chain has TRBV10-3 and TRBJ2-7; 8 bases match TRBD2. Germline-derived CDR1 and CDR2 are ENHRY and SYGVKD. The CDR3 totals 14 residues. With V trimmed by 2 bases and J by 0 bases, 0 bases remained unmatched. CDR3 in amino acids: CAISETSGSYEQYF. The CDR3 DNA reads as TGTGCCATCAGTGAGACTAGCGGCTCCTACGAGCAGTACTTC.

This clonotype was seen many times. V is TRBV29-1 and J is TRBJ2-7, with TRBD2 matching over 12 bases. V lost 1 base to trimming and J lost 4 bases; unmatched junction nucleotides: 8. Germline V gives CDR1 SQVTM, CDR2 ANQGSEA. This CDR3 contains 16 residues. Here the CDR3 DNA reads TGCAGCGTTGAAGGGGGACTAGCGGGTGCCGGATACGAGCAGTACTTC. Its protein is CSVEGGLAGAGYEQYF.

This clonotype has just a few counts. The J gene is TRBJ2-5, the V gene TRBV20-1, with 8 bases that match TRBD2. The germline CDR1 and CDR2 sequences are DFQATT and SNEGSKA (reference sequence). Germline trimming cut 3 bases from V and 4 bases from J; bases unmatched to any gene: 10. This CDR3 has 15 residues. CDR3 DNA sequence: TGCAGTGCTAGGGACGCCGCGGGGGGCCTAGAGACCCAGTACTTC. It encodes CSARDAAGGLETQYF.

This clonotype was counted ten times or more. This chain connects TRBV7-9 to TRBJ1-6; maybe TRBD1 (5 bases). This CDR3 is 14 amino acids long. Germline loops: CDR1 SEHNR, CDR2 FQNEAQ (reference sequence). The germline V and J ends were trimmed by 5 bases and 10 bases, with 15 bases remaining between them. DNA for the CDR3: TGTGCCAGCAGCCCTCCCAGGGCGCGGTCACCCCTCCACTTT. Translating it yields CASSPPRARSPLHF.

The chain is built from TRBV7-9 and TRBJ1-1; 8 bases agree with TRBD1. The germline V gene has CDR1 SEHNR and CDR2 FQNEAQ (reference sequence). This CDR3 is 16 amino acids long. V lost 3 bases to trimming and J lost 1 base; unmatched junction nucleotides: 7. CDR3 residues: CASSLVGTGPNTEAFF. The CDR3 nucleotides read TGTGCCAGCAGCTTGGTAGGGACAGGACCGAACACTGAAGCTTTCTTT.

The CDR3 protein is CASSHRDSVPGANVLTF. The CDR3 coding sequence is TGCGCCAGCAGCCACCGGGACTCAGTCCCTGGGGCCAACGTCCTGACTTTC. The chain employs TRBV4-1 and TRBJ2-6, with D perhaps TRBD2 (6 bases). This CDR3 region has 17 residues. V was cut by 3 bases and J by 2 bases, with 14 bases left in between. The germline CDR1 and CDR2 sequences are MGHRA and YSYEKL.

Turning to this clonotype: A clone one base away is much larger, so this may be a read error. J is TRBJ1-2 and V is TRBV29-1, with a tentative D call TRBD1 (5 bases). Trimming took 7 bases from V and 7 from J, leaving 16 bases between them. This CDR3 is 12 amino acids long. In germline, CDR1 is SQVTM, CDR2 ANQGSEA. CDR3 sequence: CSAVGVVGGYTF. CDR3 nucleotide sequence: TGCAGCGCTGTGGGGGTTGTCGGTGGCTACACCTTC.

This clonotype was seen repeatedly, ten times or more. V is TRBV20-1 and J is TRBJ2-7; D is possibly TRBD2 (6 bases). CDR1 is DFQATT, CDR2 SNEGSKA, per germline (reference sequence). V shed 3 bases and J shed 0 bases, with 15 bases lying between them. The CDR3 consists of 15 residues. The CDR3 sequence: CSASPEGGPSYEQYF. Written as DNA, the CDR3 is TGCAGTGCTAGTCCGGAAGGAGGGCCCTCCTACGAGCAGTACTTC.

The J gene is TRBJ2-7, the V gene TRBV29-1; D may be TRBD1 (6 bases). V lost 3 bases to trimming and J lost 5 bases, with 11 bases between them. In germline, CDR1 is SQVTM, CDR2 ANQGSEA. CDR3 size: 12 residues. The chain's CDR3 is CSVEGTTNEQYF. The CDR3 DNA reads TGCAGCGTTGAGGGGACAACCAACGAGCAGTACTTC.

Worth noting for this clonotype: Germline and junction disagree at one end, which may indicate a read error. The CDR3 nucleotides read TGCGCCAGCAGCCAAGGACAGCGTACCTACGAGCAGTACTTC. It translates to CASSQGQRTYEQYF. This chain links TRBV7-2 with TRBJ2-7, with D perhaps TRBD1 (6 bases). Germline-derived CDR1 and CDR2 are SGHTA and FQGNSA. The CDR3 runs to 14 residues.

This chain joins TRBV7-9 and TRBJ2-7; 14 bases fit TRBD2. CDR1 and CDR2 from the germline V gene are SEHNR and FQNEAQ (reference sequence). This CDR3 has 15 amino acids. V shed 5 bases and J 5 bases; nucleotides not matched to a gene: 5. The CDR3 DNA is TGTGCCAGCAGCCCAGGGACTAGCGGGAGCCACGAGCAGTACTTC. This translates into CASSPGTSGSHEQYF. The whole variable domain, remainder taken from reference TRBV7-9 and TRBJ2-7, is DTGVSQNPRHKITKRGQNVTFRCDPISEHNRLYWYRQTLGQGPEFLTYFQNEAQLEKSRLLSDRFSAERPKGSFSTLEIQRTEQGDSAMYLCASSPGTSGSHEQYFGPGTRLTVT.

The CDR3 DNA is TGTGCCAGCAGCTATCTGGACCACACTGAAGCTTTCTTT. As protein: CASSYLDHTEAFF. The chain employs TRBV7-3 and TRBJ1-1; D call uncertain. Per the germline V gene, CDR1 is SGHTA and CDR2 is FQGTGA. The CDR3 spans 13 residues. V was shortened by 4 bases and J by 3 bases, with 9 bases between the two germline ends.

This sequence joins TRBV29-1 and TRBJ1-2; 10 nucleotides agree with TRBD1. This CDR3 is built from 14 residues. Trimming took 6 bases from V and 4 from J; bases not matched to a gene: 8. CDR1 SQVTM and CDR2 ANQGSEA come from the germline V gene. The CDR3 region has the DNA TGCAGCGTCACAGGGACAGGGGTTTTCTATGGCTACACCTTC. Protein sequence: CSVTGTGVFYGYTF.

This clonotype is a singleton in its sample. This chain uses TRBV12-3 or TRBV12-4 with TRBJ2-2; TRBD1 or TRBD2 may be the D gene (6 bases each). The CDR3 has 16 amino acids. The V end was cut by 7 bases, the J end by 3 bases, with 18 bases between. CDR3 DNA: TGTGCCAGCAACCCCCGCGGGGCAGGGGACACCGGGGAGCTGTTTTTT. Amino acids: CASNPRGAGDTGELFF.

This clonotype was counted at least ten times. The genes are TRBV7-9 and TRBJ1-6; tentatively, D is TRBD1 (5 bases). Germline V lookup: CDR1 SEHNR, CDR2 FQNEAQ (reference sequence). V was trimmed by 6 bases and J by 9 bases, leaving 9 bases between them. The CDR3 extends over 12 amino acids. The CDR3 coding sequence is TGTGCCAGCAGGGGGGACTCTTCACCCCTCCACTTT. It specifies CASRGDSSPLHF.

At least ten counts were recorded for this clonotype. The V call is TRBV4-1, the J call TRBJ2-5, with D maybe TRBD1 (5 bases). CDR1 and CDR2 from the germline V gene are MGHRA and YSYEKL. CDR3 length: 13 amino acids. Trimming took 4 bases from V and 1 from J, leaving 7 bases between them. CDR3 bases: TGCGCCAGCAGCCCGACAGCCCAAGAGACCCAGTACTTC. Its translation is CASSPTAQETQYF.

This clonotype has just one count. An end of the junction does not agree with germline; a read error may underlie this. The rearrangement links TRBV7-2 to TRBJ2-7; the D gene is possibly TRBD2 (6 bases). This CDR3 region has 15 residues. Germline CDR1 is SGHTA and CDR2 is FQGNSA. The CDR3 here is CAGSLDYESSYEQYF. DNA of the CDR3: TGTGCCGGCAGCTTGGACTACGAGAGCTCCTACGAGCAGTACTTC. The full variable domain, its missing parts supplied by reference TRBV7-2 and TRBJ2-7, is GAGVSQSPSNKVTEKGKDVELRCDPISGHTALYWYRQSLGQGLEFLIYFQGNSAPDKSGLPSDRFSAERTGGSVSTLTIQRTQQEDSAVYLCAGSLDYESSYEQYFGPGTRLTVT.

The chain uses TRBV4-1 and TRBJ2-7; 7 positions match TRBD2. The germline CDR1 and CDR2 sequences are MGHRA and YSYEKL. The length of the CDR3 is 16 residues. Trimming removed 1 base from V and 5 bases from J; junction bases left unmatched: 11. CDR3 sequence (DNA): TGCGCCAGCAGCCAAGGGGGGGGAGCCCACGTCAACGAGCAGTACTTC. Translating it yields CASSQGGGAHVNEQYF.

This clonotype showed up just a few times. This sequence joins TRBV7-9 and TRBJ2-7, with unresolved D. Germline loops: CDR1 SEHNR, CDR2 FQNEAQ (reference sequence). V was shortened by 7 bases and J by 1 base, with 11 bases between the two germline ends. The CDR3 totals 13 residues. The CDR3 here is CASTLSESYEQYF. In nucleotides, the CDR3 is TGTGCCAGCACCCTATCCGAGTCCTACGAGCAGTACTTC.

The rearrangement uses TRBV10-3 and TRBJ1-5, with D uncertain. Germline CDR1 and CDR2: ENHRY and SYGVKD. V lost 4 bases and J 5 bases, leaving 15 bases between the germline ends. CDR3 length: 15 amino acids. CDR3 region: CAISARREEHQPQHF. The CDR3 DNA reads TGTGCCATCAGTGCTAGACGTGAGGAGCATCAGCCCCAGCATTTT.

This clonotype has just a few counts. A read error may produce the germline difference seen at one junction end. This rearrangement joins TRBV7-7 to TRBJ1-3; 8 bases agree with TRBD1. Germline V gene sequence: CDR1 SSHAT, CDR2 FNYEAQ (reference sequence). This CDR3 is built from 15 residues. CDR3 DNA: TGTGCTAGCAGCTTATCGACAGGGGCTGGAAACACCATATATTTT. This gives the protein CASSLSTGAGNTIYF.

CDR3 sequence (DNA): TGCGCCAGCAGCTCTCACAGGGACCGGAACACTGAAGCTTTCTTT. Its translation: CASSSHRDRNTEAFF. V usage is TRBV5-1 and J usage is TRBJ1-1, with D possibly TRBD1 on 6 matching bases. This CDR3 comprises 15 residues. Trimming took 3 bases from V and 1 from J, leaving 13 bases between them. Germline lookup yields CDR1 SGHRS and CDR2 YFSETQ.

This clonotype was counted only a few times. The chain is built from TRBV7-9 and TRBJ2-7; TRBD2 matches 9 bases. Germline-derived CDR1 and CDR2 are SEHNR and FQNEAQ (reference sequence). V dropped 5 bases and J dropped 5; count of bases not matched to a gene: 7. This CDR3 spans 14 amino acids. The CDR3 is CASSTGTSPHEQYF. The CDR3 DNA reads as TGTGCCAGCAGCACTGGGACTAGCCCCCACGAGCAGTACTTC.

V is TRBV2 and J is TRBJ2-3; D not certain. Deletions cut 6 bases from V and 0 bases from J, with 10 bases between. Looked up from germline, CDR1 is SNHLY and CDR2 is FYNNEI. The CDR3 is 14 amino acids. CDR3 loop: CASRPSPSTDTQYF. For the CDR3, the DNA is TGTGCCAGCAGGCCTTCCCCTAGCACAGATACGCAGTATTTT.

The chain is built from TRBV29-1 and TRBJ1-1; possibly TRBD1 for D (5 bases). Germline V gives CDR1 SQVTM, CDR2 ANQGSEA. The CDR3 length is 10 residues. Written as DNA, the CDR3 is TGCGCCGGAGGGGCAGGTGAAGCTTTCTTT. It codes for CAGGAGEAFF.

This clonotype occurred a few times. V and J are TRBV20-1 and TRBJ2-5; D perhaps matches TRBD1 (5 bases). The ends were cut back, 2 bases at V and 7 bases at J, with 8 bases in the middle. This CDR3 contains 11 residues. CDR1 is DFQATT, CDR2 SNEGSKA, per germline (reference sequence). The CDR3 bases are TGCAGTGCTAGATTGGGGCCGACCCAGTACTTC. Its translation is CSARLGPTQYF.

The rearrangement links TRBV7-9 to TRBJ1-2, with 8 bases identical to TRBD1. The J segment lost 4 bases and the V segment lost 6 bases, leaving 13 bases of the junction unmatched. The CDR3 is 16 amino acids. The V gene's germline CDR1 is SEHNR and CDR2 FQNEAQ (reference sequence). DNA of the CDR3: TGTGCCAGCAGTTACTTGAGGGACAGGAGCCCCTATGGCTACACCTTC. Translated, it gives CASSYLRDRSPYGYTF.

There are a few counts of this clonotype. The chain carries TRBV7-9 and TRBJ1-1; the D gene is possibly TRBD1 (6 bases). The CDR3 has 15 amino acids. V gave up 5 bases and J gave up 4 bases, with 17 bases separating them. Germline CDR1 reads SEHNR; CDR2 reads FQNEAQ (reference sequence). The CDR3 reads CASSPLEGGGTEAFF. In nucleotides, the CDR3 is TGTGCCAGCAGCCCCCTGGAGGGAGGGGGCACTGAAGCTTTCTTT.

The count of this clonotype is one. The V and J genes are TRBV20-1 and TRBJ1-4, with D unclear. V was cut by 5 bases and J by 6 bases, with 13 bases left in between. The germline V gene has CDR1 DFQATT and CDR2 SNEGSKA (reference sequence). CDR3 length: 13 amino acids. This chain's CDR3 is CSAADGRDEKLFF. In DNA, the CDR3 is TGCAGTGCTGCCGACGGGAGGGATGAAAAACTGTTTTTT.

This clonotype was detected ten times or more. V and J are TRBV7-3 and TRBJ2-2; D is uncertain. V lost 1 base to trimming and J lost 3 bases, with 3 bases between them. Germline V gives CDR1 SGHTA, CDR2 FQGTGA. This CDR3 is built from 13 residues. This CDR3 reads CASSLMDTGELFF. The CDR3, as DNA: TGTGCCAGCAGCTTAATGGACACCGGGGAGCTGTTTTTT.

The chain joins TRBV24-1 to TRBJ2-7, with D hard to call. Germline loops: CDR1 KGHDR, CDR2 SFDVKD. The CDR3 sequence is 12 residues long. Trimming took 3 bases from V and 5 from J, leaving 7 bases between them. The DNA for the CDR3 is TGTGCCACCAGTGATAAGGGCAACGAGCAGTACTTC. Translating it yields CATSDKGNEQYF.